The sequence of this TCR beta chain was determined in a study of cytomegalovirus exposure and HLA in healthy donors. Turning to the study itself: Both the approximately 130 validation repertoires and the 666 first-cohort repertoires used the same platform, as reported by a later analysis.

With respect to this clone: The antigen remains unidentified.

Clones were read by immunoSEQ multiplex PCR, and TCRdb kept only the in-frame ones, dropping some. Here the sample spans about 130,000 clones, approximately 89% being singletons. Study-wide points: The study flagged fewer than 200 TCR beta chains as cytomegalovirus-associated. Confirmation in vitro established that a few CMV-associated chains were specific for CMV antigens. First-cohort TCR clusters were later found to tend to co-occur in the 120 or so validation repertoires.

Germline V gives CDR1 SNHLY, CDR2 FYNNEI. The CDR3 runs to 13 residues. The V end lost 6 bases, the J end lost 3 bases, and 9 bases lay between the germline ends. The sequencing sample was made of PBMCs. The chain is built from TRBV2 and TRBJ2-1; possible D gene TRBD1, 5 bases. This clonotype was obtained from a woman between 18 and 30 years old in good health and CMV-seronegative. CDR3 sequence reads: CASRQQVYNEQFF. The CDR3 bases are TGTGCCAGCAGACAACAGGTCTACAATGAGCAGTTCTTC.